This TCR beta chain was obtained from a study of T cell clonality in common variable immunodeficiency. The ends were cut back, 3 bases at V and 0 bases at J, with 12 bases in the middle. The germline V gene encodes CDR1 KGHSH and CDR2 LQKENI. This CDR3 is 16 amino acids long. Diagnosis required reduced IgG, IgA and/or IgM with specific antibody deficiency. This clone was detected many times. Its antigen is not identified. The CDR3 end is not reached by the read, which stops 3 residues before it; the germline J gene fills it in. Study-level findings and limits: Authors noted CVID clonality's cause needs subpopulation repertoire sequencing. CVID subjects had higher TCRbeta clonality than healthy controls, most marked in about a third. In common variable immunodeficiency, TCR beta chains reportedly carried fewer deletions and N-nucleotide insertions.

Equal genomic DNA amounts from CVID and control samples were sequenced. Generated by immunoSEQ multiplex PCR, the TCRdb table keeps only in-frame clones and is missing some. The sample includes about 33,000 clones, none of them occurring once. This receptor was obtained from a human donor with common variable immunodeficiency. The sample was peripheral blood mononuclear cells. This chain links TRBV18 with TRBJ1-3; D uncertain. The CDR3 here is CASSPEGYLSGNTIYF. Incomplete CDR3 DNA: TGTGCCAGCTCACCGGAGGGTTATCTCTCTGGAAACACC.